This TCR beta chain comes out of a study of T cell responses to AZD1222 COVID-19 vaccine (dated by TCRdb to the early 2020s). Some background on the complete study: TCR sequencing covered more than 230 trial participants: nearly 210 given two doses of AZD1222 and 26 given two doses of MenACWY control vaccine. Enrollment into the trials was organized by age into subgroups of 18-55, 56-69 and 70-plus years, and those subgroups contained roughly 160, 29 and 62 TCR-sequenced participants, respectively. Beyond this particular receptor, the publication reports: Spike-specific TCR breadth and depth rose significantly after two AZD1222 doses compared with day 0 and with MenACWY recipients. Participants were mostly white British, with more females than males. The authors suggested clonal diversity may have been underestimated. Nearly half of unique spike-specific TCRs reportedly recognized epitopes outside regions mutated in the B.1.351 and B.1.1.7 variants. The whole spike protein was spanned by vaccine-associated CD4 TCRs, and dominant responses were seen in regions 160-218 and 743-854. Conclusions about previously exposed vaccinees were limited because only 5 or 6 AZD1222 recipients were SARS-CoV-2 seropositive at baseline. Because no day 14 peak-response samples were available, the repertoires could be characterized only after the peak T cell response. The 56-69-year group was small, and its depth increase did not reach significance, likely because of low power.

This clone was found once. This clone's antigen is unknown. Per-base qualities were not stored, and no clone one base away is much larger. The CDR3 regions of human TCRbeta chains were analyzed by immunosequencing. Per the authors' processing: Repertoire TCRs were checked for matches against a reference library of SARS-CoV-2-specific TCRs that had been generated using the MIRA antigen-specificity platform. Breadth was defined as the fraction of unique TCRs that were SARS-CoV-2-associated, and depth was defined as the fraction of total T cells that were SARS-CoV-2-associated. Using the MIRA data, each spike-specific TCR was mapped to the spike region that the TCR reacts to and placed in a CD4 or CD8 class. Log10-transformed breadth and depth values were compared by one-way ANOVA with Sidak's multiple comparisons tests. TCRdb re-hosts the immuneACCESS table, in-frame sequences only. Its copies lack some clones; in the studies checked, an unresolved V gene accounts for under half of them, and the cause for the rest is not known. Clone size and the V and J calls come from that table; the DNA yielded D and trimming. The sample has about 200,000 clones on record, approximately 94% of them singletons. The ten top clones hold approximately 1% of the sample.

After removal of 5 bases from V and 3 bases from J, the junction retains 8 bases not matched to a gene. For CDR1 and CDR2, the germline V gene lists MNHEY and SVGAGI. The CDR3 has 15 amino acids, counting the end cysteine and phenylalanine. The only DNA kept is the CDR3, 45 bases in frame from the first base. Sample time point, as interpreted from the label and publication: about 28 days (+/-7) after the second vaccine dose. AZD1222 recipients whose second dose came at about 4 weeks and those whose second dose came at about 12 weeks were combined into one group, since spike-specific TCR depth and breadth did not differ between the two schedules. Samples from vaccinated people were obtained from the UK trials COV001 and COV002, which included a single-blind randomized controlled phase 2/3 trial of AZD1222 (ChAdOx1 nCoV-19) in healthy adults. Trial participant PBMC samples were collected at day 0 and day 28 after the second dose for TCRbeta chain sequencing.

This receptor was identified in an adult who received the AZD1222 COVID-19 vaccine. The rearrangement combines TRBV6-5 with TRBJ2-3, with TRBD2 matching 7 junction bases. The sequencing here drew on peripheral blood, taken 28 days after the second AZD1222 dose. The CDR3 protein sequence reads: CASSLRLAGTDTQYF. The DNA sequence reads TGTGCCAGCAGTCTACGACTAGCTGGTACAGATACGCAGTATTTT.